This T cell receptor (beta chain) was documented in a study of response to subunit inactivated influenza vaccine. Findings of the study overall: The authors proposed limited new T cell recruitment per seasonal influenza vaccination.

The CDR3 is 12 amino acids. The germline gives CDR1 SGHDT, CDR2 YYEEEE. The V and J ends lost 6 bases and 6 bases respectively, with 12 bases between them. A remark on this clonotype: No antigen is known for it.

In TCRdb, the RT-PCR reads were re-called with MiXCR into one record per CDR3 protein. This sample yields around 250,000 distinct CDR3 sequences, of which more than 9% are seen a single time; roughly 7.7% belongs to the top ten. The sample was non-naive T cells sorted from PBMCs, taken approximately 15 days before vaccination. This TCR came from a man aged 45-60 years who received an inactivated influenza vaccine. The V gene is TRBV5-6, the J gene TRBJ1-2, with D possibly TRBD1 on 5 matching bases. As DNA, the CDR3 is TGTGCCAGCAACAGAATACAGGATGGCTACACCTTC. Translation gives CASNRIQDGYTF.